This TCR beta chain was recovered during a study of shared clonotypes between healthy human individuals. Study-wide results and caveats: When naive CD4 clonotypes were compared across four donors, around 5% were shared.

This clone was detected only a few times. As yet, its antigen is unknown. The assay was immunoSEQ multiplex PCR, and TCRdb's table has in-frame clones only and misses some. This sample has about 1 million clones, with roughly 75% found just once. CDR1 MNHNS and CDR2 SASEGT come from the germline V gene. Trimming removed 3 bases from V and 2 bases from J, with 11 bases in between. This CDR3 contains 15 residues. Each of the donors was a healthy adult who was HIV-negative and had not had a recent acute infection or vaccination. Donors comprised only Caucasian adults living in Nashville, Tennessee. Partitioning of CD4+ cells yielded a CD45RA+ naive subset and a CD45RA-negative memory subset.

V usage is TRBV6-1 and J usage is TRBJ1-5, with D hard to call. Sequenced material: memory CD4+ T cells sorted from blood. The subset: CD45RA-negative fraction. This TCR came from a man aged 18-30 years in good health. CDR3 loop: CASSDGPEGNQPQHF. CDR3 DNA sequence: TGTGCCAGCAGTGACGGCCCAGAGGGCAATCAGCCCCAGCATTTT.